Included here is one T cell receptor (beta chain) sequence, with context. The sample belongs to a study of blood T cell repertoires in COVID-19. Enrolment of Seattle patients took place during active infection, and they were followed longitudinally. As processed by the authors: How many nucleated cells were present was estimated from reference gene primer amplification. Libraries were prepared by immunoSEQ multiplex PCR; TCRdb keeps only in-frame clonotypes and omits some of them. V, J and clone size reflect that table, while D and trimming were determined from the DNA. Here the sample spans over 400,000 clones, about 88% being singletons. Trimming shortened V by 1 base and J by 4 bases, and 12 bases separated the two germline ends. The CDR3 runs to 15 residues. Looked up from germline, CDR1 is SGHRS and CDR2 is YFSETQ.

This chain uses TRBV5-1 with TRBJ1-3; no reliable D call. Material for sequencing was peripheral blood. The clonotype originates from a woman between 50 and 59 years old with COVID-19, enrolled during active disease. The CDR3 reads CASSLTGRWGNTIYF. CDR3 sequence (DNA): TGCGCCAGCAGCTTGACCGGGAGGTGGGGAAACACCATATATTTT.